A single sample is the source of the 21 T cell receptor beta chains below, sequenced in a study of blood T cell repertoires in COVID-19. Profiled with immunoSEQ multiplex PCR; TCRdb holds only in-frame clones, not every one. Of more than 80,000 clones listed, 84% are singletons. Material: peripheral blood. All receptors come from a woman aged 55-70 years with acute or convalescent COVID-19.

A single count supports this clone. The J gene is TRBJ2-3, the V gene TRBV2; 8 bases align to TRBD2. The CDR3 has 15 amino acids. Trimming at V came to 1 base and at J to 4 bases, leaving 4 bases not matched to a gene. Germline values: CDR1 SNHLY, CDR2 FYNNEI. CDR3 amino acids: CASSEGGLGADTQYF. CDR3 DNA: TGTGCCAGCAGTGAAGGGGGACTAGGCGCAGATACGCAGTATTTT.

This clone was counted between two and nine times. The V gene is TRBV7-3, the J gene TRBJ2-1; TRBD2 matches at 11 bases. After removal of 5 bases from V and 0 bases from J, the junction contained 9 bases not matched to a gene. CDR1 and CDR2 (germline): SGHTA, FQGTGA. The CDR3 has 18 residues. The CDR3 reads CASSSLPSGRFSYNEQFF. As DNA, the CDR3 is TGTGCCAGCAGCAGCCTGCCTAGCGGGAGGTTCTCCTACAATGAGCAGTTCTTC.

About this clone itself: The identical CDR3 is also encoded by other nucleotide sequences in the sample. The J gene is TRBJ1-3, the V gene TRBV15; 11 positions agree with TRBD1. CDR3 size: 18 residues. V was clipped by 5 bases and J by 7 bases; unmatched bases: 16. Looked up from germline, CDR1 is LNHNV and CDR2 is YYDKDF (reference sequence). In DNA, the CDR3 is TGTGCCACCAGCCGGCGCTTGGGACAGGGGGTGTTACGGAACACCATATATTTT. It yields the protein CATSRRLGQGVLRNTIYF.

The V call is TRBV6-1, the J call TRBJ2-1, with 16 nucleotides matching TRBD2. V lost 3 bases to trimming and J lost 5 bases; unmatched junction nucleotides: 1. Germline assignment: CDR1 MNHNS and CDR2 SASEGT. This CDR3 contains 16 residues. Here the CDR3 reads CASSEGLAGGDNEQFF. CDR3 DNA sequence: TGTGCCAGCAGTGAGGGACTAGCGGGAGGGGACAATGAGCAGTTCTTC.

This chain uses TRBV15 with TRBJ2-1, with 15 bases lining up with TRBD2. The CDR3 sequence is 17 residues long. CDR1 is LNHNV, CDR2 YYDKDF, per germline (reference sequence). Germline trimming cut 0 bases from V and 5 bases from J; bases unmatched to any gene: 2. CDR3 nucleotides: TGTGCCACCAGCAGAGAGGGGACTAGCGGGGGGCACAATGAGCAGTTCTTC. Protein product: CATSREGTSGGHNEQFF.

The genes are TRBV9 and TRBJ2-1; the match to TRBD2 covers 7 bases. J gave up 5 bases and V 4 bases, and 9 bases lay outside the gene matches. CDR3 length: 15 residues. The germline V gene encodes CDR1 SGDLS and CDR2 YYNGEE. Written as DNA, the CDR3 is TGTGCCAGCAGCCAAGATACCCGGGGGGACAATGAGCAGTTCTTC. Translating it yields CASSQDTRGDNEQFF.

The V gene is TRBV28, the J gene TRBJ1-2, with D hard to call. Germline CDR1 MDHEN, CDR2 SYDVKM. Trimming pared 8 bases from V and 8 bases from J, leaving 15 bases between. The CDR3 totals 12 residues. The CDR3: CASAEMTPGYTF. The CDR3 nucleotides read TGTGCCAGCGCCGAGATGACACCCGGCTACACCTTC.

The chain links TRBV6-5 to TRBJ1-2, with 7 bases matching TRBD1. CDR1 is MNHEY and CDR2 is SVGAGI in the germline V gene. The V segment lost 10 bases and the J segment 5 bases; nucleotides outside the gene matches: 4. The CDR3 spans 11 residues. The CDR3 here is CATQQGYGYTF. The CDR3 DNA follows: TGTGCCACCCAACAGGGGTATGGCTACACCTTC.

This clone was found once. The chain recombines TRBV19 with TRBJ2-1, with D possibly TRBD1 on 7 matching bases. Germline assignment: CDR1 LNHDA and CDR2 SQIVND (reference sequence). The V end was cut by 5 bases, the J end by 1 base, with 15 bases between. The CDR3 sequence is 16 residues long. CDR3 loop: CASSPETGTSYNEQFF. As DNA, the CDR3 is TGTGCCAGTAGTCCAGAGACAGGGACTTCCTACAATGAGCAGTTCTTC.

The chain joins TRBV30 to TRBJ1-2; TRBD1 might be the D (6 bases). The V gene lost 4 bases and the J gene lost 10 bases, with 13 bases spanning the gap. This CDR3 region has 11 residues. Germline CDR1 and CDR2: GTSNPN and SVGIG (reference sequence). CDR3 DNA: TGTGCCTGGAACAGGGCTATAGACTACACCTTC. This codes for CAWNRAIDYTF.

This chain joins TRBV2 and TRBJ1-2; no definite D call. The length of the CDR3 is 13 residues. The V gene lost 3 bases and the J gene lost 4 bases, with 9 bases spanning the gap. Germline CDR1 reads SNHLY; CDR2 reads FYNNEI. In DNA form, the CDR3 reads TGTGCCAGCAGTGAGGGCAGACCCTATGGCTACACCTTC. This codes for CASSEGRPYGYTF.

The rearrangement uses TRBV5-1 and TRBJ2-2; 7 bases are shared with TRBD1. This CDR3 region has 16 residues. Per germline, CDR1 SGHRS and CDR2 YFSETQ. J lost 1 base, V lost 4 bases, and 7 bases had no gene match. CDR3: CASSVRQGLNTGELFF. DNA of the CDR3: TGCGCCAGCAGCGTTCGACAGGGCTTGAACACCGGGGAGCTGTTTTTT.

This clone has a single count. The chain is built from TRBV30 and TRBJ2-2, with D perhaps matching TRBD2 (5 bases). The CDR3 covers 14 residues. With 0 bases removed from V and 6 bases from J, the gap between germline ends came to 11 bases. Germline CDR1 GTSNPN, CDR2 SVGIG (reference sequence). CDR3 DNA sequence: TGTGCCTGGAGTGTAGGAGGTGGGGCCGGGGAGCTGTTTTTT. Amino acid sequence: CAWSVGGGAGELFF.

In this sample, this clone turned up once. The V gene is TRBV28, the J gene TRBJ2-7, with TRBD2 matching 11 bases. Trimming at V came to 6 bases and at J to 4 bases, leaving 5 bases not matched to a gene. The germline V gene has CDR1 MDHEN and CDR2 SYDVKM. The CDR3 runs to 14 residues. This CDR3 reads CASRKTSGIYEQYF. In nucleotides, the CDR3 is TGTGCCAGCAGGAAGACTAGCGGGATATACGAGCAGTACTTC.

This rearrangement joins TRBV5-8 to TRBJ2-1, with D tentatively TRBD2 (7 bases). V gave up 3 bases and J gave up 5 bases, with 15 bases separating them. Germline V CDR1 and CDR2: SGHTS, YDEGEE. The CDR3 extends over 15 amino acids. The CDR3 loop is CASSWGLAENNEQFF. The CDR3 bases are TGTGCCAGCAGCTGGGGGCTAGCGGAGAACAATGAGCAGTTCTTC.

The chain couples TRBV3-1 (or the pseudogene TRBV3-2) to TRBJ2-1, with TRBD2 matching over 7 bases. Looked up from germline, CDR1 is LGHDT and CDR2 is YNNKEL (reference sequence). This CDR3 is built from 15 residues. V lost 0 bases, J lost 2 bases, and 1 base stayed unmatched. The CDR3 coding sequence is TGTGCCAGCAGCCAAGACGGACTAGCCTACAATGAGCAGTTCTTC. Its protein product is CASSQDGLAYNEQFF.

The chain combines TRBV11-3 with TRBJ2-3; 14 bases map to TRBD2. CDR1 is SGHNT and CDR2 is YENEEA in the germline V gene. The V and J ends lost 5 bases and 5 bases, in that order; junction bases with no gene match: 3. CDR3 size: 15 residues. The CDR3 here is CASSPGTSGRDTQYF. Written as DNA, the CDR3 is TGTGCCAGCAGCCCCGGGACTAGCGGGAGAGATACGCAGTATTTT.

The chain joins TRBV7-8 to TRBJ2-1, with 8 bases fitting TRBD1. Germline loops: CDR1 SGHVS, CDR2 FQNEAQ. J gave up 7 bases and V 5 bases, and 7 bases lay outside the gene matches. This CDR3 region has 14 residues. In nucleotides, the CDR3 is TGTGCCAGCAGCGGAGGGGACAGGCTGAATGAGCAGTTCTTC. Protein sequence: CASSGGDRLNEQFF.

CDR3 region: CASSQVGATEAFF. The CDR3 DNA is TGTGCCAGCAGCCAAGTGGGAGCGACTGAAGCTTTCTTT. The chain recombines TRBV14 with TRBJ1-1; D unclear. The V end was cut by 1 base, the J end by 5 bases, with 8 bases between. In germline, CDR1 is SGHDN, CDR2 FVKESK. The CDR3 has 13 residues.

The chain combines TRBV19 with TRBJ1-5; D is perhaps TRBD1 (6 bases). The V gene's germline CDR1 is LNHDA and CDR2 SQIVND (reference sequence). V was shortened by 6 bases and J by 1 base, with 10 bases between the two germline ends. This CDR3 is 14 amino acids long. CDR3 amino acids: CASRIDRSNQPQHF. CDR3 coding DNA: TGTGCCAGTAGAATTGACAGGAGCAATCAGCCCCAGCATTTT.

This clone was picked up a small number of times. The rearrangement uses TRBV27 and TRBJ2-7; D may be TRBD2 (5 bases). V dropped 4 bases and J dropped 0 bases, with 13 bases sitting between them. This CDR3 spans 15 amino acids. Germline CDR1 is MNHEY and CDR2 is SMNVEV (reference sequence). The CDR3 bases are TGTGCCAGCAGTTGGGGATCAACTAGCTCCTACGAGCAGTACTTC. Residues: CASSWGSTSSYEQYF.